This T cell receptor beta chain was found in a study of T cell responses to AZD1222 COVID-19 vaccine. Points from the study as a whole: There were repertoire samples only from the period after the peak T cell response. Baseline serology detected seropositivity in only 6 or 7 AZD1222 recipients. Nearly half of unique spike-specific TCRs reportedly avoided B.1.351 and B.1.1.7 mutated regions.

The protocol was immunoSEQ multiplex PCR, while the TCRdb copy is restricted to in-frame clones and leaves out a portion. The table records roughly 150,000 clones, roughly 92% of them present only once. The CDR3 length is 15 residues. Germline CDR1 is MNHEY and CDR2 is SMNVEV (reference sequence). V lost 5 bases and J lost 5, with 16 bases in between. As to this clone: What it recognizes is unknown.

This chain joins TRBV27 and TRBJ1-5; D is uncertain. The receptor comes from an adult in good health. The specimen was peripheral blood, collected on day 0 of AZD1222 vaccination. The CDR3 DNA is TGTGCCAGCAGTATCCGACGGGGTTGGGATCAGCCCCAGCATTTT. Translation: CASSIRRGWDQPQHF.